This T cell receptor beta chain was captured by sequencing in a study of control samples from healthy donors and cancer patients. TCRdb's table, derived via immunoSEQ multiplex PCR, lists solely in-frame clones and lacks some. This sample has about 55,000 clones, with approximately 88% found just once. The CDR3 loop spans 12 amino acids. Trimming removed 5 bases from V and 1 base from J, with 6 bases in between. Germline V CDR1 and CDR2: MGHRA, YSYEKL. Material for sequencing was blood. The chain employs TRBV4-1 and TRBJ2-7; the D is unclear. The receptor's source is a man between 50 and 59 years old in good health. The CDR3 sequence: CASSAPSYEQYF. CDR3 nucleotide sequence: TGCGCCAGCAGCGCCCCATCCTACGAGCAGTACTTC.